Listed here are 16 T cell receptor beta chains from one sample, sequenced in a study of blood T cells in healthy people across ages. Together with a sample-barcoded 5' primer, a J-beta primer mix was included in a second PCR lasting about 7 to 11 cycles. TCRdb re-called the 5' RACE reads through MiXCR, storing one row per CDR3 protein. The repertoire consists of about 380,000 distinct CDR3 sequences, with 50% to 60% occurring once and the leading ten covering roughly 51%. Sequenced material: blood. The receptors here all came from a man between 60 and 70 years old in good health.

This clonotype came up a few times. CDR3 nucleotides: TGTGCCAGCCGTGGGGCGGGCGTCCGCCAAGAGACCCAGTACTTC. Its protein product is CASRGAGVRQETQYF. The rearrangement links TRBV12-3 or TRBV12-4 to TRBJ2-7; D could derive from TRBD1 or TRBD2 (5 bases each). Near its end, the DNA agrees better with TRBJ2-5, so the J call may be wrong. There are 15 residues in the CDR3.

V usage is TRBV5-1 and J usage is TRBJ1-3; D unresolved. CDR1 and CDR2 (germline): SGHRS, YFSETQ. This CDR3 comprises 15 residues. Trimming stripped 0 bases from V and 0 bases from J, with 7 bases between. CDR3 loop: CASSLAPDSGNTIYF. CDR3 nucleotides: TGCGCCAGCAGCTTGGCCCCAGACTCTGGAAACACCATATATTTT. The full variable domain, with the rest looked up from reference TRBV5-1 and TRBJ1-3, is KAGVTQTPRYLIKTRGQQVTLSCSPISGHRSVSWYQQTPGQGLQFLFEYFSETQRNKGNFPGRFSGRQFSNSRSEMNVSTLELGDSALYLCASSLAPDSGNTIYFGEGSWLTVV.

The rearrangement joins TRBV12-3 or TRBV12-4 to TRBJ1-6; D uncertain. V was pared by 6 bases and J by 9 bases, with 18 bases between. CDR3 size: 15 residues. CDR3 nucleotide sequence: TGTGCCAGCAGCTCAGGCGTCAATATAGGTTCACCCCTCCACTTT. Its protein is CASSSGVNIGSPLHF.

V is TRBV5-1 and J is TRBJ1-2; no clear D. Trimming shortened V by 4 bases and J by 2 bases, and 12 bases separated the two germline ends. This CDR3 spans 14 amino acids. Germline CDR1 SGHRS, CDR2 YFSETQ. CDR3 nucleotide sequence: TGCGCCAGCAGCGGGCACGAGACCAACTATGGCTACACCTTC. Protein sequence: CASSGHETNYGYTF. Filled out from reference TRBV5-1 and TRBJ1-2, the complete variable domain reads KAGVTQTPRYLIKTRGQQVTLSCSPISGHRSVSWYQQTPGQGLQFLFEYFSETQRNKGNFPGRFSGRQFSNSRSEMNVSTLELGDSALYLCASSGHETNYGYTFGSGTRLTVV.

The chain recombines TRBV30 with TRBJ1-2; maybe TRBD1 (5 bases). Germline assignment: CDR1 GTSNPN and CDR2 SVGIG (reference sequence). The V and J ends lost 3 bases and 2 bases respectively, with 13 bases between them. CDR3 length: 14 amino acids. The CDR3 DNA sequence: TGTGCCTGGAGCCGACCGGGGCAGAACTATGGCTACACCTTC. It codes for CAWSRPGQNYGYTF. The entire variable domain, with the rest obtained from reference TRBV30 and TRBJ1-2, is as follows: SQTIHQWPATLVQPVGSPLSLECTVEGTSNPNLYWYRQAAGRGLQLLFYSVGIGQISSEVPQNLSASRPQDRQFILSSKKLLLSDSGFYLCAWSRPGQNYGYTFGSGTRLTVV.

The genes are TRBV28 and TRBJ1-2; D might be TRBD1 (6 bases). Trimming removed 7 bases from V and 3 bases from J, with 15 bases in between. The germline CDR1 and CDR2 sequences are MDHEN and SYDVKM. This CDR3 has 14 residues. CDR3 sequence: CASTRSPGDYGYTF. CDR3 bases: TGTGCCAGCACGCGCAGCCCAGGGGACTATGGCTACACCTTC.

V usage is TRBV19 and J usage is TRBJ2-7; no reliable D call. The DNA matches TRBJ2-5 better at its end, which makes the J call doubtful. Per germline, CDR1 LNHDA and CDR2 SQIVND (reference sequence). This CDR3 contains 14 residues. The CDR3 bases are TGTGCCAGTAGCGGCGGATTAGCCGAAGAGACCCAGTACTTC. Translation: CASSGGLAEETQYF.

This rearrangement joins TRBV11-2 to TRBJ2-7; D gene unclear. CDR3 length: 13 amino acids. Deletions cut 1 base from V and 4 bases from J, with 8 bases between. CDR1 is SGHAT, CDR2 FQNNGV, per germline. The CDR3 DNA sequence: TGTGCCAGCAGCTTAGGGTGGTCATACGAGCAGTACTTC. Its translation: CASSLGWSYEQYF.

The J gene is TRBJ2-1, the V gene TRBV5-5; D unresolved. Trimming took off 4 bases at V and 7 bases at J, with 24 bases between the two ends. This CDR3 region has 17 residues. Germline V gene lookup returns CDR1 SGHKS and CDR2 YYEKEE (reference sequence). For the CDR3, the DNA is TGTGCCAGCAGCCAGGATCCCGTAGCTAAACTACGTAATGAGCAGTTCTTC. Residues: CASSQDPVAKLRNEQFF.

The CDR3 region is CASSETQGPSGYTF. The CDR3 DNA is TGTGCCAGCAGTGAAACACAGGGACCCTCCGGCTACACCTTC. J is TRBJ1-2 and V is TRBV2; maybe TRBD1 (6 bases). CDR3 length: 14 amino acids. Germline V gives CDR1 SNHLY, CDR2 FYNNEI. The V and J ends lost 2 bases and 8 bases respectively, with 15 bases between them.

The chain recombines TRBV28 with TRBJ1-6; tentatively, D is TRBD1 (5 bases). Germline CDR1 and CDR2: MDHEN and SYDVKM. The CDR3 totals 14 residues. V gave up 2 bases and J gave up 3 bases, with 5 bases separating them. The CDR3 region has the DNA TGTGCCAGCAGTTTACAGGGCTATAATTCACCCCTCCACTTT. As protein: CASSLQGYNSPLHF. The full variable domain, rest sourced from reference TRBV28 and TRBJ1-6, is DVKVTQSSRYLVKRTGEKVFLECVQDMDHENMFWYRQDPGLGLRLIYFSYDVKMKEKGDIPEGYSVSREKKERFSLILESASTNQTSMYLCASSLQGYNSPLHFGNGTRLTVT.

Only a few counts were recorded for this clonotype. DNA for the CDR3: TGCGCCAGCAGTGAGGGAACGGGACTAGGCCCCTCCGAGCAGTACTTC. Its translation: CASSEGTGLGPSEQYF. The chain uses TRBV5-1 and TRBJ2-7, with 8 nucleotides matching TRBD2. Germline V gives CDR1 SGHRS, CDR2 YFSETQ. There are 16 residues in the CDR3. V shed 5 bases, J shed 6 bases, and the junction held 16 bases outside the gene matches. Looking up the rest from reference TRBV5-1 and TRBJ2-7 gives the full variable domain: KAGVTQTPRYLIKTRGQQVTLSCSPISGHRSVSWYQQTPGQGLQFLFEYFSETQRNKGNFPGRFSGRQFSNSRSEMNVSTLELGDSALYLCASSEGTGLGPSEQYFGPGTRLTVT.

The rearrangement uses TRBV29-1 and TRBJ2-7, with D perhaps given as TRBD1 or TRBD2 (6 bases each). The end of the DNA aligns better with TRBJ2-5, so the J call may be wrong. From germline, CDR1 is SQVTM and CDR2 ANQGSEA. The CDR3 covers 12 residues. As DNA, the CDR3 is TGCAGCGGAGAGGGGGGTGGAGAGACCCAGTACTTC. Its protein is CSGEGGGETQYF.

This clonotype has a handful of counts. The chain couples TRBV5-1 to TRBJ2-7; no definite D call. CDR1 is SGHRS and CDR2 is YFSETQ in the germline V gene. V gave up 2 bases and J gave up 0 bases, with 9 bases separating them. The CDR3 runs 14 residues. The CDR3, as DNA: TGCGCCAGCAGCTTTGGCAGCGTCTCCTACGAGCAGTACTTC. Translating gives CASSFGSVSYEQYF.

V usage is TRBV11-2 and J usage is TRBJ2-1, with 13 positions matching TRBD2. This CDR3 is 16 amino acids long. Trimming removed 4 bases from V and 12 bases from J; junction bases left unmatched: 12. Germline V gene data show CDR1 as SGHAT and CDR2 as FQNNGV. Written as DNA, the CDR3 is TGTGCCAGCAGCTCAACCGGGACTAGCGGGATGGCTGGGCAGTTCTTC. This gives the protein CASSSTGTSGMAGQFF.

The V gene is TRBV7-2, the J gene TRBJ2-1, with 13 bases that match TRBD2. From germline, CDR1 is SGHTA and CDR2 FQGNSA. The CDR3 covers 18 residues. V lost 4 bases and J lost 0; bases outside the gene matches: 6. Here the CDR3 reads CASSWGLAGLVSYNEQFF. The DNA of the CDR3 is TGTGCCAGCAGCTGGGGACTAGCGGGACTCGTCTCCTACAATGAGCAGTTCTTC. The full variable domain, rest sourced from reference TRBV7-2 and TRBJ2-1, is GAGVSQSPSNKVTEKGKDVELRCDPISGHTALYWYRQSLGQGLEFLIYFQGNSAPDKSGLPSDRFSAERTGGSVSTLTIQRTQQEDSAVYLCASSWGLAGLVSYNEQFFGPGTRLTVL.